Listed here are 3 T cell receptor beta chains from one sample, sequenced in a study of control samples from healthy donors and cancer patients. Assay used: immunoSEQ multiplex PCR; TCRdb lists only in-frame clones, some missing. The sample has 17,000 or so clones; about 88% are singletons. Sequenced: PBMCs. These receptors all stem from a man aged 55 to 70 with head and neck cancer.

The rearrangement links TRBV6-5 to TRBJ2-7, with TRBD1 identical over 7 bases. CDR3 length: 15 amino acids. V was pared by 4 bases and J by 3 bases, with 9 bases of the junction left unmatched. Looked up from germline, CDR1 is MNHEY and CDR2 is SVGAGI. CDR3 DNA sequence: TGTGCCAGCAGTTTTAACCGACAGGGAGTCTACGAGCAGTACTTC. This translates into CASSFNRQGVYEQYF.

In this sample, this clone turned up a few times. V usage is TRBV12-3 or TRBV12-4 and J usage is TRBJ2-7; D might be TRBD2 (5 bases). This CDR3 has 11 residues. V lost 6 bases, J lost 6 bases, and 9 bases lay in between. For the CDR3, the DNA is TGTGCCAGCAGCCGAGGGCGCGAGCAGTACTTC. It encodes CASSRGREQYF.

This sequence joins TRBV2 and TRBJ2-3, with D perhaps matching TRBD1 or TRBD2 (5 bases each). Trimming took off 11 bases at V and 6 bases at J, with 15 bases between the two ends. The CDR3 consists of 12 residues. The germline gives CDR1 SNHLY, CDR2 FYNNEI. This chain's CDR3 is CASPLEGDTQYF. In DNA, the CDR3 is TGTGCCTCCCCTCTAGAGGGGGATACGCAGTATTTT.